This TCR beta chain was captured in a study of PD-1 blockade in classical Hodgkin lymphoma (dated by TCRdb to 2020 to 2022). Concerning the study at large: Nivolumab dosing was 3 mg/kg intravenously every 2 weeks, continuing until either disease progression or unacceptable toxicity. The study used CyTOF and TCR beta sequencing to define a peripheral blood immune signature of response to PD-1 blockade in classical Hodgkin lymphoma.

The sample's time point label, in plain terms: cycle 4 day 1 (C4D1), after six to seven weeks of nivolumab. Every trial patient had relapsed following autologous stem cell transplantation, and prior brentuximab vedotin exposure was what differed among cohorts A, B and C. Magnetic negative selection with a Miltenyi CD8+ T cell isolation kit was used to purify CD8+ T cells from thawed PBMCs. A total of approximately 51 patients with relapsed/refractory classical Hodgkin lymphoma made up the trial cohort, and each patient's best overall response was complete response, partial response or progressive disease. In the multi-cohort phase II CheckMate 205 trial, trial patients received single-agent nivolumab. An independent review committee assessed best overall response by applying the 2007 International Working Group response criteria. Trial PBMCs were collected just before the start of nivolumab (C1D1) and during therapy at cycle 2 day 1 and cycle 4 day 1. Peripheral blood was collected in 8 mL Vacutainer Cell Preparation Tubes, from which PBMCs were isolated by centrifugation and then cryopreserved. Purified CD4+ and CD8+ fractions were prepared only for cases in which an additional PBMC sample was available. Magnetically labelled cells were removed on LS columns in a quadroMACS separator, and the flow-through was retained as the purified fraction.

Genomic DNA was extracted with the Qiagen DNeasy kit from unsorted PBMCs and from negatively selected CD4+ and CD8+ fractions. TCR beta CDR3 regions were subjected to amplification by immunoSEQ multiplex PCR with primers that anneal to V and J segments. A synthetic immune receptor repertoire was used to minimize amplification bias, and remaining bias was computationally removed after sequencing. The study's own analysis went as follows. Repertoire diversity was quantified as the Shannon entropy index using custom Python scripts. The unsorted, CD4+ and CD8+ repertoires were each analyzed separately, with the exception of combined analyses, where CD4+ and CD8+ sequences were merged in silico. Clonal expansion was defined as at least a 2-fold frequency increase after treatment relative to C1D1, with a pseudocount of 0.5 for undetected baseline clones. Singleton clones were defined as clones with 0 or 1 copy at C1D1, and non-singleton clones were defined as clones with 2 or more copies. Clones expanded in unsorted samples were assigned a CD4+, CD8+ or unknown annotation through matching of protein sequences in sorted samples from the same patient. Wilcoxon tests were applied to paired samples to test diversity changes from C1D1 to C4D1. TCRdb stores this immuneACCESS table with in-frame sequences only. Part of the clones is absent; in the studies checked, under half of the shortfall reflects unresolved V genes, and no reason is known for the rest. The DNA was the basis for D and trimming; V, J and clone size are from that table. The sample has about 20,000 clones on record, approximately 88% of them singletons. 7.3% of the sample belongs to the ten largest clones.

What the research found in general, with its limitations: Only a single clinical trial cohort was studied, and what caused the repertoire differences, possibly disease activity or prior therapy, remained undefined. Baseline diversity similar to that of newly diagnosed patients was observed in trial patients achieving complete response, whereas significantly lower diversity was observed in partial responders and progressors. A significant rise by C4D1 was seen in CD4+ but not CD8+ TCR diversity (p=0.0027 vs p=0.16), with the rise being most apparent in complete responders (p=0.02). Baseline TCR diversity was reported to be lower in newly diagnosed patients than in healthy donors, and even lower in relapsed/refractory patients. Lower diversity was seen in patients whose nivolumab began less than 1 year after ASCT, and these patients were left out of later analyses so that immune reconstitution would not confound the results.

Reading from cysteine to phenylalanine, the CDR3 counts 15 amino acids. The only DNA kept is the CDR3, 45 bases in frame from the first base. V drops 3 bases and J drops 7 bases, leaving 18 bases in between. CDR1 and CDR2, per the germline V gene, are SNHLY and FYNNEI. Of note for this clone: The antigen it recognizes is unknown. The record has no base qualities; no much larger clone is one base away.

This clonotype was sampled from a human donor with classical Hodgkin lymphoma. The chain is made from TRBV2 and TRBJ1-2; 6 matching bases give a weak D call of TRBD1. The input for sequencing was CD8+ T cells from blood, taken before the fourth cycle of nivolumab. CDR3 reads: CASSDYGGAIGGYTF. The sequence in DNA is TGTGCCAGCAGTGATTACGGGGGGGCCATAGGTGGCTACACCTTC.